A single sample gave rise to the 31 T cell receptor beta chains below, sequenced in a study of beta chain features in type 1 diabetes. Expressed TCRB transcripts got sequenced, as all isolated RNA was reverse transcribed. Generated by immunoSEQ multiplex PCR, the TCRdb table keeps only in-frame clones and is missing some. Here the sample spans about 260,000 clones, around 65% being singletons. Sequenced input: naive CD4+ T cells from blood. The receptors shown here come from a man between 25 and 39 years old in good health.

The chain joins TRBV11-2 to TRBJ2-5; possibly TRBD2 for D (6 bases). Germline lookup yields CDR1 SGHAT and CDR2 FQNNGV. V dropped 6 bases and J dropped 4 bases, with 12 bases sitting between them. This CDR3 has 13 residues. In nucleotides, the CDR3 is TGTGCCAGCAGATTGGGGGGAGTAGAGACCCAGTACTTC. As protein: CASRLGGVETQYF.

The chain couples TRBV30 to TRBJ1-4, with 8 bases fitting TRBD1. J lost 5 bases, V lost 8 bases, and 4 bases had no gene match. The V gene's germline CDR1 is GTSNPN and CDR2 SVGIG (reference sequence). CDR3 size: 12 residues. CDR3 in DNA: TGTGCCCGGCACAGGGGGAATGAAAAACTGTTTTTT. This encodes CARHRGNEKLFF.

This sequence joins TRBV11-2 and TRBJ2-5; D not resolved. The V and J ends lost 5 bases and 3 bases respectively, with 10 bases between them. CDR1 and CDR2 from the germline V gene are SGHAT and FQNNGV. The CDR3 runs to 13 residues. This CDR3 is CASSNWAEETQYF. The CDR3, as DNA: TGTGCCAGCAGCAACTGGGCAGAAGAGACCCAGTACTTC.

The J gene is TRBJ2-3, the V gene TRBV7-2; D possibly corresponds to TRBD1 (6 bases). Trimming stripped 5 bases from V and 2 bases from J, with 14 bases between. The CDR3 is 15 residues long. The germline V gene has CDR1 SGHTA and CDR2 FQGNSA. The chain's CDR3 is CASSPNQGFTDTQYF. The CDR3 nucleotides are TGTGCCAGCAGCCCAAACCAGGGGTTCACAGATACGCAGTATTTT.

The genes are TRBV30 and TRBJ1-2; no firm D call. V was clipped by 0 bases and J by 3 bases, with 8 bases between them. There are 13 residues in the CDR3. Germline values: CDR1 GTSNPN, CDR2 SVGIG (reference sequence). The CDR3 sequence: CAWSVRLDYGYTF. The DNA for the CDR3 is TGTGCCTGGAGTGTACGACTTGACTATGGCTACACCTTC.

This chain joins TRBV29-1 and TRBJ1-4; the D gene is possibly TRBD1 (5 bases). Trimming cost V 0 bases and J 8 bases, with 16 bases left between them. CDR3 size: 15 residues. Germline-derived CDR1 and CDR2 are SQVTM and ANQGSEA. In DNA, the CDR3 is TGCAGCGTTGAAGATCCTGGCCAGGGCAACGAAAAACTGTTTTTT. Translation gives CSVEDPGQGNEKLFF.

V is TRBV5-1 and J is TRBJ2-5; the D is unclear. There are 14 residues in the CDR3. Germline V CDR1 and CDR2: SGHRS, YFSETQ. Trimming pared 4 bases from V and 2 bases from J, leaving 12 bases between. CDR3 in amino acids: CASSRRSHQETQYF. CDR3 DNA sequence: TGCGCCAGCAGCCGAAGGAGTCATCAAGAGACCCAGTACTTC.

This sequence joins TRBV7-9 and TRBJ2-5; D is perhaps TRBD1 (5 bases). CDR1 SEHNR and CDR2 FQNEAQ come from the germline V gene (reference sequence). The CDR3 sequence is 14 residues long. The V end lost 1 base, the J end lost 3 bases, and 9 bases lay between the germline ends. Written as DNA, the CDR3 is TGTGCCAGCAGCTTAGGGGGCGGAAAAGAGACCCAGTACTTC. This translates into CASSLGGGKETQYF.

CDR3 in amino acids: CARKGTGELFF. Written as DNA, the CDR3 is TGTGCCCGGAAGGGCACCGGGGAGCTGTTTTTT. The chain carries TRBV30 and TRBJ2-2; no reliable D call. Germline V gene data show CDR1 as GTSNPN and CDR2 as SVGIG (reference sequence). V lost 8 bases and J lost 4, with 8 bases in between. The CDR3 extends over 11 amino acids.

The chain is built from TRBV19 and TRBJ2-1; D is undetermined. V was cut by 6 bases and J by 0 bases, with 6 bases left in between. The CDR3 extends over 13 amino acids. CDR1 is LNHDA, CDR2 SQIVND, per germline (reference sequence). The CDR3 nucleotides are TGTGCCAGTAGGGTAGACTCCTACAATGAGCAGTTCTTC. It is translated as CASRVDSYNEQFF.

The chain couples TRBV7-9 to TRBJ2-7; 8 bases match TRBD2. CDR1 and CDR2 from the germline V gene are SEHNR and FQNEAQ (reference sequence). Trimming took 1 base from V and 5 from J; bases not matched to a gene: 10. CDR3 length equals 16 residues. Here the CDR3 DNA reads TGTGCCAGCAGCTTAGAAGGGGGGACTAGGAGGCACGAGCAGTACTTC. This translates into CASSLEGGTRRHEQYF.

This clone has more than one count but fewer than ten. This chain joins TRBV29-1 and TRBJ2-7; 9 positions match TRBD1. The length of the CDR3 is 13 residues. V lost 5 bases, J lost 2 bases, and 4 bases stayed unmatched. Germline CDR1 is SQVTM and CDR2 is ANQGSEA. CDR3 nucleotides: TGCAGCGTTCGGGGACAGGGAACCTACGAGCAGTACTTC. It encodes CSVRGQGTYEQYF.

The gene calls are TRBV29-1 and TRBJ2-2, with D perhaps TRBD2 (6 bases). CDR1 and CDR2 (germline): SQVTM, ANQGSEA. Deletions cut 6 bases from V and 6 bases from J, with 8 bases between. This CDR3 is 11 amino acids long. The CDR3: CSVGSSGELFF. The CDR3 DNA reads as TGCAGCGTCGGGAGTTCCGGGGAGCTGTTTTTT.

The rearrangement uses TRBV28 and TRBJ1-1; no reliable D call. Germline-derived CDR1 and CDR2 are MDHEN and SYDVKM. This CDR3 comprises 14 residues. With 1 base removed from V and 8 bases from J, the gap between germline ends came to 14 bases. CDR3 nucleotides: TGTGCCAGCAGTTTATCCCTAGGTATCAAGGAAGCTTTCTTT. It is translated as CASSLSLGIKEAFF.

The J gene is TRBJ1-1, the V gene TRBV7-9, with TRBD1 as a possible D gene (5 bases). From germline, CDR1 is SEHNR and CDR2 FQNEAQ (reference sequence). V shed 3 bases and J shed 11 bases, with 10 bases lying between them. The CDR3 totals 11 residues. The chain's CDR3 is CASSLGDAAFF. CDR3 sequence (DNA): TGTGCCAGCAGCTTGGGGGACGCGGCTTTCTTT.

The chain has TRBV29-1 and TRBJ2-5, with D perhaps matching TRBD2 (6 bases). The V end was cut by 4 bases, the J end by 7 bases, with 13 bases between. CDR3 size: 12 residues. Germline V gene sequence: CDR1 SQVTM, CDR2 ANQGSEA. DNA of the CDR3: TGCAGCGTTGGCGCCGGGGGTGGGACCCAGTACTTC. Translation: CSVGAGGGTQYF.

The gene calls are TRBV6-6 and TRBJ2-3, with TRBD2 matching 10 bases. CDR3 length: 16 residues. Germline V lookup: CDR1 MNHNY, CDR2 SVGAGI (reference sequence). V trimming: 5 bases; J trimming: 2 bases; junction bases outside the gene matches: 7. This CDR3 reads CASSHGGLAVTDTQYF. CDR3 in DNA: TGTGCCAGCAGTCACGGAGGACTAGCGGTCACAGATACGCAGTATTTT.

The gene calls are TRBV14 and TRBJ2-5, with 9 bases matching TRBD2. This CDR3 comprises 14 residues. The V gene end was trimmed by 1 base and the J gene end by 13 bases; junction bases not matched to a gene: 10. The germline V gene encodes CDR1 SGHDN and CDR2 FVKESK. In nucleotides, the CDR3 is TGTGCCAGCAGCCAAGTCAGGAGCGGGGGGCCGCTGTACTTC. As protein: CASSQVRSGGPLYF.

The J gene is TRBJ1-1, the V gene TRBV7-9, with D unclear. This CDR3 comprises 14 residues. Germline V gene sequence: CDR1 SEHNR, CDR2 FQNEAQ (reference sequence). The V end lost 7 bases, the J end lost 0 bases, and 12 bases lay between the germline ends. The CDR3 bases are TGTGCCAGCACCCCGAGACTTATGAACACTGAAGCTTTCTTT. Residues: CASTPRLMNTEAFF.

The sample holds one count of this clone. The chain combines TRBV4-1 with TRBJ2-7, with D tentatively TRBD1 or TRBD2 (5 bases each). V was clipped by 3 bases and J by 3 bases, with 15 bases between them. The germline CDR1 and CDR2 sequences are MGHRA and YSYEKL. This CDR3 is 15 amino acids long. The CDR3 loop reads CASSHPPGANYEQYF. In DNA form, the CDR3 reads TGCGCCAGCAGCCACCCTCCCGGGGCTAACTACGAGCAGTACTTC.

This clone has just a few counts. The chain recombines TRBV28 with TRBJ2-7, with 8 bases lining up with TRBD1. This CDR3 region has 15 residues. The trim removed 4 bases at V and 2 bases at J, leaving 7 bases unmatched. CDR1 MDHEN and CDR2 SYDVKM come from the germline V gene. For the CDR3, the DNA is TGTGCCAGCAGTTCCCCGGGACAGGCGACCTACGAGCAGTACTTC. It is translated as CASSSPGQATYEQYF.

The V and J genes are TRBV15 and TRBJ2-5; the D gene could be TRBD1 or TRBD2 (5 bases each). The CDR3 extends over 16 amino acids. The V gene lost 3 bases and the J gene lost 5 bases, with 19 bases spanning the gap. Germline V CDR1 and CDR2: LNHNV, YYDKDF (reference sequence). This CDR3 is CATSSPVEGPRETQYF. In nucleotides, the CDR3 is TGTGCCACCAGCAGCCCGGTCGAGGGACCTCGGGAGACCCAGTACTTC. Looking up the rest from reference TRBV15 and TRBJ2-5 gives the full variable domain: DAMVIQNPRYQVTQFGKPVTLSCSQTLNHNVMYWYQQKSSQAPKLLFHYYDKDFNNEADTPDNFQSRRPNTSFCFLDIRSPGLGDTAMYLCATSSPVEGPRETQYFGPGTRLLVL.

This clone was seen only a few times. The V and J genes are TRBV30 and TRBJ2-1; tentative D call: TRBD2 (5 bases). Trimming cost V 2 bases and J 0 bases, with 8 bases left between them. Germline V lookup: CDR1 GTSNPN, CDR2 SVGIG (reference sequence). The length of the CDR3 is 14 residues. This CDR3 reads CAWSSGSSYNEQFF. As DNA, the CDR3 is TGTGCCTGGAGTTCGGGGAGCTCCTACAATGAGCAGTTCTTC.

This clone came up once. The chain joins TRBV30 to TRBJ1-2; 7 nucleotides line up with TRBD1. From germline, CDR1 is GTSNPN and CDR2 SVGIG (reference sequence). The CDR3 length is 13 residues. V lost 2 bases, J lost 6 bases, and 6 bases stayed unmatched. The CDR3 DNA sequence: TGTGCCTGGAGTAGGGGGCGCCTGGATGGCTACACCTTC. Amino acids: CAWSRGRLDGYTF. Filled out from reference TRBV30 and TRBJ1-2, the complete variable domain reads SQTIHQWPATLVQPVGSPLSLECTVEGTSNPNLYWYRQAAGRGLQLLFYSVGIGQISSEVPQNLSASRPQDRQFILSSKKLLLSDSGFYLCAWSRGRLDGYTFGSGTRLTVV.

The CDR3 sequence is CASSSSGTGDTGELFF. Written as DNA, the CDR3 is TGTGCCAGCAGCTCTTCCGGGACAGGTGACACCGGGGAGCTGTTTTTT. The genes are TRBV7-4 and TRBJ2-2, with 8 nucleotides matching TRBD1. This CDR3 spans 16 amino acids. Trimming took 4 bases from V and 3 from J; bases not matched to a gene: 7. Looked up from germline, CDR1 is SGHVT and CDR2 is SQSDAQ. Combining the CDR3 with reference TRBV7-4 and TRBJ2-2 gives the whole variable domain GAGVSQSPRYKVAKRGRDVALRCDSISGHVTLYWYRQTLGQGSEVLTYSQSDAQRDKSGRPSGRFSAERPERSVSTLKIQRTEQGDSAVYLCASSSSGTGDTGELFFGEGSRLTVL.

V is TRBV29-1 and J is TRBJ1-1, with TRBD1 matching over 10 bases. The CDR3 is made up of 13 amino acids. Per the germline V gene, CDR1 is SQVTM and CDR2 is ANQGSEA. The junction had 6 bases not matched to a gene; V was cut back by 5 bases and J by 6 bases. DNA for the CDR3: TGCAGCGTTTCGGGACAGGGGAGCGCTGAAGCTTTCTTT. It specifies CSVSGQGSAEAFF.

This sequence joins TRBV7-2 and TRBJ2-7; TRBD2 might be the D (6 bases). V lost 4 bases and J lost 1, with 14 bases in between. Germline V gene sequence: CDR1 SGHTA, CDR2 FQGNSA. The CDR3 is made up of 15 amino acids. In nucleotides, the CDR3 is TGTGCCAGCAGCTGGGAAGCTAGCGTTTCCTACGAGCAGTACTTC. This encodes CASSWEASVSYEQYF.

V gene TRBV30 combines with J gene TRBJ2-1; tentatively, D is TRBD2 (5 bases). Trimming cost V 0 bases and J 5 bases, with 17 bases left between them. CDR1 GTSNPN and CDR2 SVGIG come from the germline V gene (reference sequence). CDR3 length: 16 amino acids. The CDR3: CAWSVNLAKGNNEQFF. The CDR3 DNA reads TGTGCCTGGAGTGTAAACCTAGCCAAAGGGAACAATGAGCAGTTCTTC.

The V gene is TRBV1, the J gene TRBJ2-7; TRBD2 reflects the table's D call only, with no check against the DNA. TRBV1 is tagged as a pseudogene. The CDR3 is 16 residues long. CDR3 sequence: CTSSHQSGIRAYEQYF. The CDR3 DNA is TGCACCAGCAGCCACCAGAGCGGGATAAGGGCCTACGAGCAGTACTTC.

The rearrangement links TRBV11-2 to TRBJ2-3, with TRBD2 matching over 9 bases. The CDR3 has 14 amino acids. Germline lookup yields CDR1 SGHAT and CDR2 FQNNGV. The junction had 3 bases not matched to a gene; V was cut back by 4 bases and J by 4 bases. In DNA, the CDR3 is TGTGCCAGCAGCTCCGGACTAGCGTCAGATACGCAGTATTTT. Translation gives CASSSGLASDTQYF.

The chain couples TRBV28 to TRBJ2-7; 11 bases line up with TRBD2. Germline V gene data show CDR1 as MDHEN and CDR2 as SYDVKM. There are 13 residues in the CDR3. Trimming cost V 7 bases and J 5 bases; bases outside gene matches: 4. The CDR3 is CASIPSGRHEQYF. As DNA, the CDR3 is TGTGCCAGCATCCCTAGCGGGAGGCACGAGCAGTACTTC.